The rows below give T cell receptor beta chains drawn from one sample of a study of blood T cell repertoires in COVID-19. Profiled with immunoSEQ multiplex PCR; TCRdb holds only in-frame clones, not every one. This sample has roughly 380,000 clones, with approximately 84% found just once. The specimen sequenced was PBMCs or T cells enriched from blood (not recorded which). The receptors here all came from a woman aged 25 to 45 who had recovered from COVID-19. Each CDR3 is given with its conserved first and last residue. The order of the fields is D gene, clone size, V gene, J gene, CDR3 protein, CDR3 DNA. D genes are given only for firm matches. Clone size is shown for a subset of rows, as once, few, many or a class of expanded clone.

d_gene: TRBD1
abundance: .
v_gene: TRBV7-2
j_gene: TRBJ2-7
CDR3aa: CASSHQTGGSYEQYF
CDR3nt: TGTGCCAGCAGCCACCAGACAGGGGGCTCCTACGAGCAGTACTTC

d_gene: .
abundance: .
v_gene: TRBV3-1/TRBV3-2
j_gene: TRBJ1-6
CDR3aa: CASSQERTAYSPLHF
CDR3nt: TGTGCCAGCAGCCAAGAACGGACAGCTTATTCACCCCTCCACTTT

d_gene: .
abundance: .
v_gene: TRBV9
j_gene: TRBJ1-1
CDR3aa: CASSVGTGNTEAFF
CDR3nt: TGTGCCAGCAGCGTAGGTACAGGGAACACTGAAGCTTTCTTT

d_gene: .
abundance: .
v_gene: TRBV11-3
j_gene: TRBJ2-3
CDR3aa: CASSRGWNTDTQYF
CDR3nt: TGTGCCAGCAGCCGAGGTTGGAACACAGATACGCAGTATTTT

d_gene: TRBD1
abundance: .
v_gene: TRBV10-3
j_gene: TRBJ1-2
CDR3aa: CAITPGQGHGYTF
CDR3nt: TGTGCCATCACCCCAGGACAGGGCCATGGCTACACCTTC

d_gene: .
abundance: once
v_gene: TRBV3-1/TRBV3-2
j_gene: TRBJ1-2
CDR3aa: CASSQSGGRAEGNYGYTF
CDR3nt: TGTGCCAGCAGCCAATCGGGTGGGAGGGCGGAGGGCAACTATGGCTACACCTTC

d_gene: TRBD2
abundance: .
v_gene: TRBV5-1
j_gene: TRBJ2-3
CDR3aa: CASSPLRTGLAGRFTDTQYF
CDR3nt: TGCGCCAGCAGTCCACTCAGAACGGGACTAGCGGGACGTTTCACAGATACGCAGTATTTT

d_gene: .
abundance: .
v_gene: TRBV5-1
j_gene: TRBJ1-2
CDR3aa: CASRQGNGGYTF
CDR3nt: TGCGCCAGCAGGCAGGGGAATGGCGGCTACACCTTC

d_gene: TRBD1
abundance: .
v_gene: TRBV19
j_gene: TRBJ1-1
CDR3aa: CASLSGGSPNTEAFF
CDR3nt: TGTGCCAGTTTATCAGGGGGCTCACCCAACACTGAAGCTTTCTTT

d_gene: .
abundance: .
v_gene: TRBV29-1
j_gene: TRBJ1-1
CDR3aa: CSVEDRGTEAFF
CDR3nt: TGCAGCGTTGAAGATCGGGGGACTGAAGCTTTCTTT

d_gene: TRBD2
abundance: .
v_gene: TRBV5-4
j_gene: TRBJ2-1
CDR3aa: CASSLRGGNEQFF
CDR3nt: TGTGCCAGCAGCTTGAGGGGAGGGAATGAGCAGTTCTTC

d_gene: TRBD1
abundance: .
v_gene: TRBV7-9
j_gene: TRBJ2-3
CDR3aa: CASSRQGISTDTQYF
CDR3nt: TGTGCCAGCAGCAGACAGGGGATTAGCACAGATACGCAGTATTTT

d_gene: .
abundance: once
v_gene: TRBV15
j_gene: TRBJ2-1
CDR3aa: CATSREGAASYNEQFF
CDR3nt: TGTGCCACCAGCAGAGAGGGAGCGGCCTCCTACAATGAGCAGTTCTTC

d_gene: TRBD1
abundance: .
v_gene: TRBV2
j_gene: TRBJ1-4
CDR3aa: CASRKTGLSEKLFF
CDR3nt: TGTGCCAGCAGGAAGACAGGGTTGAGTGAAAAACTGTTTTTT

d_gene: TRBD1
abundance: .
v_gene: TRBV5-4
j_gene: TRBJ2-7
CDR3aa: CASSSPQGREQYF
CDR3nt: TGTGCCAGCAGCTCACCACAGGGGCGGGAGCAGTACTTC

d_gene: .
abundance: .
v_gene: TRBV5-6
j_gene: TRBJ1-2
CDR3aa: CASSLSRSRPHGYTF
CDR3nt: TGTGCCAGCAGTTTATCACGGTCCCGCCCGCATGGCTACACCTTC

d_gene: .
abundance: .
v_gene: TRBV2
j_gene: TRBJ1-4
CDR3aa: CASMGQLSTNEKLFF
CDR3nt: TGTGCCAGCATGGGACAACTTTCAACTAATGAAAAACTGTTTTTT

d_gene: .
abundance: .
v_gene: TRBV19
j_gene: TRBJ2-7
CDR3aa: CASSATAYEQYF
CDR3nt: TGTGCCAGTAGTGCGACAGCCTACGAGCAGTACTTC

d_gene: TRBD2
abundance: .
v_gene: TRBV10-3
j_gene: TRBJ2-3
CDR3aa: CAISVAGPDTQYF
CDR3nt: TGTGCCATCAGTGTAGCGGGTCCAGATACGCAGTATTTT

d_gene: TRBD1
abundance: .
v_gene: TRBV9
j_gene: TRBJ1-2
CDR3aa: CASSTGAGGNYGYTF
CDR3nt: TGTGCCAGCAGCACAGGGGCAGGGGGTAACTATGGCTACACCTTC

d_gene: TRBD1
abundance: .
v_gene: TRBV3-1/TRBV3-2
j_gene: TRBJ2-7
CDR3aa: CASSFGTGPYEQYF
CDR3nt: TGTGCCAGCAGCTTCGGGACAGGTCCCTACGAGCAGTACTTC

d_gene: .
abundance: .
v_gene: TRBV1
j_gene: TRBJ2-1
CDR3aa: CTSGGSRPNEQFF
CDR3nt: TGCACCAGCGGCGGGAGTAGGCCCAATGAGCAGTTCTTC

d_gene: TRBD1
abundance: .
v_gene: TRBV5-6
j_gene: TRBJ1-3
CDR3aa: CASSLANRGPNTIYF
CDR3nt: TGTGCCAGCAGCTTAGCAAACAGGGGTCCCAACACCATATATTTT

d_gene: .
abundance: .
v_gene: TRBV18
j_gene: TRBJ1-1
CDR3aa: CASSPATEMNTEAFF
CDR3nt: TGTGCCAGCTCACCGGCGACAGAAATGAACACTGAAGCTTTCTTT

d_gene: .
abundance: .
v_gene: TRBV5-4
j_gene: TRBJ1-1
CDR3aa: CASTPSRGGLAFF
CDR3nt: TGTGCCAGCACCCCGTCTCGAGGGGGTTTGGCTTTCTTT

d_gene: .
abundance: few
v_gene: TRBV6-5
j_gene: TRBJ1-1
CDR3aa: CASSYSSRSGTEAFF
CDR3nt: TGTGCCAGCAGTTACTCGAGTCGGTCGGGCACTGAAGCTTTCTTT

d_gene: .
abundance: .
v_gene: TRBV7-6
j_gene: TRBJ2-7
CDR3aa: CASSVRRGNSAYEQYF
CDR3nt: TGTGCCAGCAGCGTCCGGAGAGGGAACAGCGCTTACGAGCAGTACTTC

d_gene: TRBD1
abundance: .
v_gene: TRBV7-9
j_gene: TRBJ1-2
CDR3aa: CASSYYTGQNYGYTF
CDR3nt: TGTGCCAGCAGCTACTATACGGGACAGAACTATGGCTACACCTTC

d_gene: .
abundance: .
v_gene: TRBV7-9
j_gene: TRBJ1-2
CDR3aa: CASSSLGSGYYGYTF
CDR3nt: TGTGCCAGCAGCTCGTTGGGGTCGGGGTACTATGGCTACACCTTC

d_gene: TRBD1
abundance: .
v_gene: TRBV5-1
j_gene: TRBJ2-7
CDR3aa: CASSEDDRDYEQYF
CDR3nt: TGCGCCAGCAGCGAGGATGACAGGGACTACGAGCAGTACTTC

d_gene: .
abundance: .
v_gene: TRBV7-9
j_gene: TRBJ2-7
CDR3aa: CASSNSGEAYEQYF
CDR3nt: TGTGCCAGCAGCAACTCGGGAGAGGCCTACGAGCAGTACTTC

d_gene: .
abundance: .
v_gene: TRBV4-1
j_gene: TRBJ1-1
CDR3aa: CASSQEVAGPEAFF
CDR3nt: TGCGCCAGCAGCCAAGAGGTGGCAGGGCCTGAAGCTTTCTTT

d_gene: TRBD2
abundance: .
v_gene: TRBV6-5
j_gene: TRBJ2-7
CDR3aa: CASSLNRGDEQYF
CDR3nt: TGTGCCAGCAGTCTCAACCGGGGGGACGAGCAGTACTTC

d_gene: TRBD1
abundance: .
v_gene: TRBV2
j_gene: TRBJ2-7
CDR3aa: CASGRQGSGEQYF
CDR3nt: TGTGCCAGCGGTCGACAGGGAAGCGGCGAGCAGTACTTC

d_gene: TRBD1
abundance: .
v_gene: TRBV6-5
j_gene: TRBJ2-7
CDR3aa: CASSSRTGGDEQYF
CDR3nt: TGTGCCAGCAGTTCCCGGACAGGGGGCGACGAGCAGTACTTC

d_gene: TRBD1
abundance: .
v_gene: TRBV5-4
j_gene: TRBJ2-7
CDR3aa: CASSPVPGQTYEQYF
CDR3nt: TGTGCCAGCAGCCCGGTCCCGGGACAGACCTACGAGCAGTACTTC

d_gene: TRBD1
abundance: .
v_gene: TRBV12-3/TRBV12-4
j_gene: TRBJ2-7
CDR3aa: CASSTDRGYEQYF
CDR3nt: TGTGCCAGCAGTACCGACAGGGGGTACGAGCAGTACTTC

d_gene: TRBD1
abundance: .
v_gene: TRBV7-8
j_gene: TRBJ1-1
CDR3aa: CASLPGTGALNTEAFF
CDR3nt: TGTGCCAGCCTTCCGGGGACAGGAGCCCTGAACACTGAAGCTTTCTTT

d_gene: TRBD1
abundance: .
v_gene: TRBV18
j_gene: TRBJ1-6
CDR3aa: CASSTTGGQSPLHF
CDR3nt: TGTGCCAGCTCAACGACAGGGGGACAGTCACCCCTCCACTTT

d_gene: .
abundance: once
v_gene: TRBV5-4
j_gene: TRBJ1-1
CDR3aa: CASSLLGGTEAFF
CDR3nt: TGTGCCAGCAGCTTGTTGGGGGGCACTGAAGCTTTCTTT

d_gene: TRBD1
abundance: .
v_gene: TRBV11-3
j_gene: TRBJ2-2
CDR3aa: CASSPTGTGVGGTNTGELFF
CDR3nt: TGTGCCAGCAGTCCTACCGGGACAGGGGTTGGCGGGACTAACACCGGGGAGCTGTTTTTT

d_gene: .
abundance: .
v_gene: TRBV9
j_gene: TRBJ1-2
CDR3aa: CASSKGEANYGYTF
CDR3nt: TGTGCCAGCAGCAAAGGGGAAGCTAACTATGGCTACACCTTC

d_gene: .
abundance: .
v_gene: TRBV30
j_gene: TRBJ2-7
CDR3aa: CAWSVKRHLSYEQYF
CDR3nt: TGTGCCTGGAGTGTAAAGAGACACCTCTCCTACGAGCAGTACTTC